A selection of T cell receptor beta chains follows, all from one sample in a study of CD8+ T cells in alopecia areata. Profiled with immunoSEQ multiplex PCR; TCRdb holds only in-frame clones, not every one. The data hold around 80,000 clones, with roughly half observed a single time. Sequencing was performed on NKG2D-high CD8+ T cells sorted from blood. The receptor source for this set is a human donor with alopecia areata. CDR3s include the opening cysteine and the closing phenylalanine or tryptophan. Each record gives: clone size, J gene, V gene, D gene, CDR3 DNA, CDR3 protein. The D gene is left open where the match is weak. Size values are once, few and many counts, or a class for expanded clones, and some rows have none.

. TRBJ2-6 TRBV29-1 . TGCAGCGTTGAAGAAGGCACTGGGGCCAACGTCCTGACTTTC CSVEEGTGANVLTF
few TRBJ2-3 TRBV11-2 . TGTGCCAGCAGCCTTCAGGGCGGGGTGAGCACAGATACGCAGTATTTT CASSLQGGVSTDTQYF
. TRBJ2-7 TRBV9 . TGTGCCAGCAGCGCTTACTCCGGGGCGGGCTACGAGCAGTACTTC CASSAYSGAGYEQYF
. TRBJ1-1 TRBV13 . TGTGCCAGCAGCTACAGGGAGAACACTGAAGCTTTCTTT CASSYRENTEAFF
. TRBJ2-3 TRBV27 . TGTGCCAGCAGTCCGGGGGCAGACACAGATACGCAGTATTTT CASSPGADTDTQYF
. TRBJ2-7 TRBV6-5 TRBD2 TGTGCCAGCAGGGCCGGACTAGATTTCAACGAGCAGTACTTC CASRAGLDFNEQYF
. TRBJ1-2 TRBV4-3 . TGCGCCAGCAGCCAAGATTGGGGGCAAGACTACACCTTC CASSQDWGQDYTF
. TRBJ2-7 TRBV29-1 . TGCAGCGTTGTTGCGGCCGGCAGGGCGTACGAGCAGTACTTC CSVVAAGRAYEQYF
few TRBJ2-7 TRBV7-3 TRBD1 TGTGCCAGCAGGGAGACAGGGCACCCCTACGAGCAGTACTTC CASRETGHPYEQYF
. TRBJ1-2 TRBV5-6 . TGTGCCAGCAGCTTCGGGACTCCTACCTATGGCTACACCTTC CASSFGTPTYGYTF
. TRBJ2-1 TRBV13 TRBD2 TGTGCCAGCAGCTTAACGGGAGGATCCTACAATGAGCAGTTCTTC CASSLTGGSYNEQFF
. TRBJ2-1 TRBV30 . TGTGCCTGGAGTGTCCCAGGGTTAGGCGATGAGCAGTTCTTC CAWSVPGLGDEQFF
few TRBJ2-7 TRBV28 TRBD1 TGTGCCAGCAGTTCCCCTCTATTGGGACAGAGGATATTCCTCTTCTCTCAGTACTTC CASSSPLLGQRIFLFSQYF
. TRBJ1-5 TRBV2 . TGTGCCAGCAGGGGACTACTGGGATATAGCAATCAGCCCCAGCATTTT CASRGLLGYSNQPQHF
. TRBJ2-2 TRBV27 . TGTGCCAGCAGTTTGAGGGGACCGGCGGAGCTGTTTTTT CASSLRGPAELFF
. TRBJ2-7 TRBV7-9 TRBD1 TGTGCCAGCGGTCCCAGGGACAGCTACGAGCAGTACTTC CASGPRDSYEQYF
few TRBJ1-1 TRBV10-3 . TGTGCCATCAGTGCGGCTGGAGGTGAAGCTTTCTTT CAISAAGGEAFF
few TRBJ1-4 TRBV29-1 TRBD1 TGCAGCGTTGAAGAGAGGGGGCGAGAAAAACTGTTTTTT CSVEERGREKLFF
. TRBJ1-1 TRBV7-8 . TGTGCCAGCAGTCCTGGTTTCGCGAACACTGAAGCTTTCTTT CASSPGFANTEAFF
. TRBJ2-1 TRBV29-1 . TGCAGCGTTGCCTTTTCTCACAATGAGCAGTTCTTC CSVAFSHNEQFF
. TRBJ2-7 TRBV15 . TGTGCCACCAGCAGAGAGGAGGTGACAGACTACTCCTACGAGCAGTACTTC CATSREEVTDYSYEQYF
once TRBJ2-5 TRBV2 . TGTGCCAGCAGTGAACAGCAAGGGGAAGAGACCCAGTACTTC CASSEQQGEETQYF
few TRBJ2-1 TRBV20-1 . TGCAGTATCGACAGCTACAATGAGCAGTTCTTC CSIDSYNEQFF
. TRBJ2-7 TRBV27 . TGTGCCAGCAGTGGCCATTCGCGGGCCGAGCAGTACTTC CASSGHSRAEQYF
. TRBJ2-2 TRBV27 . TGTGCCAGCGGGAATCAGGGCTGGACCGGGGAGCTGTTTTTT CASGNQGWTGELFF
. TRBJ1-1 TRBV27 . TGTGCCAGCAGTTATTCATTGAACACTGAAGCTTTCTTT CASSYSLNTEAFF
. TRBJ1-5 TRBV27 . TGTGCCAGCAGTTTAGGACAACTCAATCAGCCCCAGCATTTT CASSLGQLNQPQHF
. TRBJ1-2 TRBV5-4 . TGTGCCAGCAGCCTTCTTCCCCCGAAAGGGGTCTATGGCTACACCTTC CASSLLPPKGVYGYTF
. TRBJ1-1 TRBV6-1 . TGTGCCAGCAGCGCAGGGAACACTGAAGCTTTCTTT CASSAGNTEAFF
. TRBJ2-6 TRBV11-2 . TGTGCCAGCAGCTCCCAGGGGTCAGACTCTGGGGCCAACGTCCTGACTTTC CASSSQGSDSGANVLTF
. TRBJ1-1 TRBV5-6 TRBD1 TGTGCCAGCAGCTTTGAGGGGGCGATTGAAGCTTTCTTT CASSFEGAIEAFF
. TRBJ2-7 TRBV7-9 . TGTGCCAGCAGCTTATCCGGCAGACCCTACGAGCAGTACTTC CASSLSGRPYEQYF
few TRBJ2-7 TRBV29-1 . TGCAGCGTTGAATTCTCGTCGAACCAAGGCTACGAGCAGTACTTC CSVEFSSNQGYEQYF
. TRBJ2-7 TRBV27 . TGTGCCAGCAGTTCACAGGGACCTTCCTACGAGCAGTACTTC CASSSQGPSYEQYF
. TRBJ1-2 TRBV27 . TGTGCCAGCAGTTTATCTGGCGGTCTTAACTATGGCTACACCTTC CASSLSGGLNYGYTF
few TRBJ2-1 TRBV29-1 TRBD2 TGCAGCGTTTCTCCGACTAGCCGCTACAATGAGCAGTTCTTC CSVSPTSRYNEQFF
. TRBJ2-2 TRBV29-1 . TGCAGCGTTAAAGGCAGCACGAACACCGGGGAGCTGTTTTTT CSVKGSTNTGELFF
few TRBJ2-7 TRBV19 . TGTGCCACCTCTGGCTACGAGTTATACGAGCAGTACTTC CATSGYELYEQYF
. TRBJ2-5 TRBV5-6 . TGTGCCAGCAGCCCCCCGGGAGAGACCCAGTACTTC CASSPPGETQYF
few TRBJ2-5 TRBV28 . TGTGCCAGCAGGCCCCGACAAGGGAAGTACCAAGAGACCCAGTACTTC CASRPRQGKYQETQYF
. TRBJ2-2 TRBV30 TRBD1 TGTGCCTGGAACACCCTCGCGGGTCTGATAGCAGGGGGAAACACCGGGGAGCTGTTTTTT CAWNTLAGLIAGGNTGELFF
. TRBJ2-5 TRBV7-9 . TGTGCCAGCAGCCCCGACAGAATACAAGAGACCCAGTACTTC CASSPDRIQETQYF
. TRBJ2-1 TRBV27 . TGTGCCAGCAGTTTAAGGGCCGCGAATGAGCAGTTCTTC CASSLRAANEQFF
. TRBJ1-5 TRBV27 . TGTGCCAGCAGTCCCAGTCGCAATCAGCCCCAGCATTTT CASSPSRNQPQHF
once TRBJ2-1 TRBV27 . TGTGCCAGCAGTTTAGTGGGCAATGAGCAGTTCTTC CASSLVGNEQFF
few TRBJ2-7 TRBV25-1 . TGTGCCAGCAGTGACGAAGGGAGAGGGCGACGCGAGCAGTACTTC CASSDEGRGRREQYF